A single sample gave rise to the 18 T cell receptor beta chains below, sequenced in a study of vaccination and CD4 T cells after COVID-19. TCRdb passed the PCR reads through MiXCR, listing each CDR3 protein once. There are roughly 16,000 distinct CDR3 sequences in the sample; roughly three fifths occur only once, and 1.1% lies in the top ten. Specimen: CD4+ T cells from blood, collected after SARS-CoV-2 vaccination. These receptors all come from a human donor who had recovered from COVID-19.

The chain combines TRBV6-2 or TRBV6-3 with TRBJ1-5; D unresolved. This CDR3 is 12 amino acids long. Germline V gene data show CDR1 as MNHEY and CDR2 as SVGEGT. V was trimmed by 5 bases and J by 7 bases, leaving 9 bases between them. CDR3 in amino acids: CASSNPRQPQHF. The CDR3 DNA is TGTGCCAGCAGTAACCCCAGGCAGCCCCAGCATTTT.

The chain combines TRBV15 with TRBJ2-7; TRBD2 is a possible D gene (5 bases). Germline V CDR1 and CDR2: LNHNV, YYDKDF (reference sequence). The V end lost 1 base, the J end lost 3 bases, and 10 bases lay between the germline ends. The CDR3 loop spans 14 amino acids. CDR3 bases: TGTGCCACCAGCAGAGGTCGGGAAAACTACGAGCAGTACTTC. Its translation: CATSRGRENYEQYF. The full variable domain, in which reference TRBV15 and TRBJ2-7 provide the parts outside the CDR3, is DAMVIQNPRYQVTQFGKPVTLSCSQTLNHNVMYWYQQKSSQAPKLLFHYYDKDFNNEADTPDNFQSRRPNTSFCFLDIRSPGLGDTAMYLCATSRGRENYEQYFGPGTRLTVT.

About this clonotype itself: The missing conserved phenylalanine or tryptophan at the end of this CDR3 makes a read error likely. The chain recombines TRBV30 with TRBJ2-7, with D possibly being TRBD1 (7 bases). CDR1 is GTSNPN, CDR2 SVGIG, per germline (reference sequence). This CDR3 contains 13 residues. V lost 0 bases and J 6 bases, leaving 12 bases between the germline ends. CDR3 sequence: CAWSVYRGGEQYL. Here the CDR3 DNA reads TGTGCCTGGAGTGTGTACAGGGGAGGCGAGCAGTACCTC.

The gene calls are TRBV2 and TRBJ2-3, with 8 positions matching TRBD1. This CDR3 has 14 amino acids. From germline, CDR1 is SNHLY and CDR2 FYNNEI. CDR3 amino acids: CADRGGQVTDTQYF. CDR3 sequence (DNA): TGTGCGGATCGTGGGGGACAGGTAACAGATACGCAGTATTTT.

V and J are TRBV20-1 and TRBJ2-5; 10 bases map to TRBD2. V lost 0 bases and J lost 4; bases outside the gene matches: 2. The CDR3 is 14 amino acids. Germline lookup yields CDR1 DFQATT and CDR2 SNEGSKA (reference sequence). DNA of the CDR3: TGCAGTGCTAGAGACAGACTAGCGGGAGAGACCCAGTACTTC. This gives the protein CSARDRLAGETQYF.

The chain uses TRBV2 and TRBJ2-1; D remains ambiguous. Germline V gene data show CDR1 as SNHLY and CDR2 as FYNNEI. Trimming took 6 bases from V and 9 from J, leaving 18 bases between them. The CDR3 spans 14 residues. CDR3 loop: CASRPMAQSIEQFF. For the CDR3, the DNA is TGTGCCAGCAGGCCCATGGCACAATCCATTGAGCAGTTCTTC. The full variable domain, with the rest looked up from reference TRBV2 and TRBJ2-1, is EPEVTQTPSHQVTQMGQEVILRCVPISNHLYFYWYRQILGQKVEFLVSFYNNEISEKSEIFDDQFSVERPDGSNFTLKIRSTKLEDSAMYFCASRPMAQSIEQFFGPGTRLTVL.

V and J are TRBV7-9 and TRBJ1-3; the D gene is possibly TRBD1 (6 bases). This CDR3 region has 16 residues. Germline CDR1 and CDR2: SEHNR and FQNEAQ (reference sequence). V was trimmed by 5 bases and J by 2 bases, leaving 16 bases between them. The CDR3 loop reads CASSPLGGLPGNTIYF. The CDR3 nucleotides read TGTGCCAGCAGCCCCCTTGGGGGGCTCCCTGGAAACACCATATATTTT.

The CDR3 spells CASSRAPSTLTEAFF. As DNA, the CDR3 is TGTGCCAGCAGCCGAGCGCCTTCCACACTTACTGAAGCTTTCTTT. This chain joins TRBV7-2 and TRBJ1-1; D remains unclear. Trimming left V 5 bases short and J 5 bases short, with 18 bases between. The CDR3 is 15 amino acids. Germline V gives CDR1 SGHTA, CDR2 FQGNSA.

This clonotype was seen only once. This sequence joins TRBV28 and TRBJ2-2; D gene unclear. Trimming removed 3 bases at V and 6 bases at J, with 5 bases between. The CDR3 is 12 amino acids. CDR1 is MDHEN, CDR2 SYDVKM, per germline. The CDR3 region is CASSFEAGELFF. DNA for the CDR3: TGTGCCAGCAGTTTCGAGGCCGGGGAGCTGTTTTTT.

The V gene is TRBV5-1, the J gene TRBJ1-1; D may be TRBD1 (5 bases). Trimming took 3 bases from V and 1 from J, leaving 13 bases between them. The CDR3 sequence is 15 residues long. Germline V lookup: CDR1 SGHRS, CDR2 YFSETQ. CDR3 protein: CASSSPGRQNTEAFF. CDR3 coding DNA: TGCGCCAGCAGCTCCCCAGGGAGACAGAACACTGAAGCTTTCTTT.

CDR3 protein: CASSAVAPKYNQPQHF. The CDR3 DNA reads TGTGCCAGCAGCGCCGTCGCTCCTAAATACAATCAGCCCCAGCATTTT. The rearrangement uses TRBV9 and TRBJ1-5; D gene unclear. Trimming shortened V by 3 bases and J by 3 bases, and 16 bases separated the two germline ends. The germline V gene has CDR1 SGDLS and CDR2 YYNGEE. This CDR3 spans 16 amino acids.

In its sample, this clonotype was seen a few times. Germline is not matched at one junction end, which may reflect a read error. V and J are TRBV5-1 and TRBJ2-2; TRBD2 agrees at 11 bases. Germline CDR1 and CDR2: SGHRS and YFSETQ. CDR3 length: 15 amino acids. The CDR3 reads CASSLAEVGTSGEVF. The CDR3 DNA reads TGCGCCAGCAGCTTGGCCGAGGTCGGGACTAGCGGTGAAGTTTTT.

The chain employs TRBV6-1 and TRBJ2-1; tentatively, D is TRBD1 (6 bases). The length of the CDR3 is 16 residues. V lost 5 bases and J lost 8, with 22 bases in between. Germline-derived CDR1 and CDR2 are MNHNS and SASEGT. CDR3: CASSRLPQGITDEQFF. CDR3 DNA: TGTGCCAGCAGTCGACTACCTCAGGGGATTACTGATGAGCAGTTCTTC.

This chain links TRBV5-4 with TRBJ1-1, with 9 nucleotides matching TRBD1. Germline V lookup: CDR1 SGHNT, CDR2 YYREEE (reference sequence). The CDR3 spans 16 residues. V shed 4 bases, J shed 1 base, and the junction held 8 bases outside the gene matches. The DNA for the CDR3 is TGTGCCAGCAGCCTAGCGGGACAGGGATCGAACACTGAAGCTTTCTTT. Translation gives CASSLAGQGSNTEAFF.

This chain uses TRBV19 with TRBJ1-5; D call uncertain. Germline V gene sequence: CDR1 LNHDA, CDR2 SQIVND (reference sequence). CDR3 length: 12 amino acids. V lost 7 bases, J lost 7 bases, and 11 bases lay in between. CDR3 amino acids: CASTTPGQPQHF. As DNA, the CDR3 is TGTGCCAGTACAACCCCCGGACAGCCCCAGCATTTT.

This clonotype was recorded only once. The chain couples TRBV7-9 to TRBJ2-3; 9 bases are a match to TRBD2. The V gene end was trimmed by 2 bases and the J gene end by 2 bases; junction bases not matched to a gene: 8. There are 17 residues in the CDR3. Germline CDR1 reads SEHNR; CDR2 reads FQNEAQ (reference sequence). The CDR3 reads CASSLLFEREDTDTQYF. CDR3 nucleotides: TGTGCCAGCAGCTTATTGTTTGAGCGGGAGGACACAGATACGCAGTATTTT.

This clonotype was counted between two and nine times. This chain's CDR3 is CASSLQGSGNNSPLHF. As DNA, the CDR3 is TGTGCCAGCAGCTTACAGGGGTCGGGGAATAATTCACCCCTCCACTTT. The chain employs TRBV7-2 and TRBJ1-6; weak D call: TRBD1 (6 bases). Germline V CDR1 and CDR2: SGHTA, FQGNSA. This CDR3 is built from 16 residues. V dropped 2 bases and J dropped 5 bases, with 13 bases sitting between them.

In its sample, this clonotype was seen once. V and J are TRBV28 and TRBJ2-2, with 8 bases aligning to TRBD2. Per germline, CDR1 MDHEN and CDR2 SYDVKM. This CDR3 is 14 amino acids long. After removal of 5 bases from V and 8 bases from J, the junction contained 7 bases not matched to a gene. CDR3 amino acids: CASSRPGGAGELFF. The CDR3 coding sequence is TGTGCCAGCAGTCGCCCGGGAGGGGCGGGGGAGCTGTTTTTT.